This is a list of T cell receptor beta chains from one sample in a study of T cell responses to AZD1222 COVID-19 vaccine. Only in-frame clones appear in the TCRdb table, and some are missing; sequencing was by immunoSEQ multiplex PCR. In the table there are some 130,000 clones, 70% to 90% of which are singletons. The material sequenced was peripheral blood, taken on day 0 of AZD1222 vaccination. These receptors originate from an adult in good health. The CDR3 runs from the conserved cysteine through the conserved F or W. D genes are given only for firm matches. Clone size, where shown, is once, few, many, or a class for clones that have expanded.

j_call,clone_size,v_call,d_call,cdr3_aa,cdr3_nt
TRBJ1-1,NA,TRBV4-1,TRBD1,CASSPGTVTEAFF,TGCGCCAGCAGCCCCGGGACAGTCACTGAAGCTTTCTTT
TRBJ2-5,NA,TRBV3-1/TRBV3-2,TRBD2,CASSRKASGGPRETQYF,TGTGCCAGCAGCAGAAAGGCTAGCGGGGGCCCGAGGGAGACCCAGTACTTC
TRBJ1-5,NA,TRBV7-2,TRBD1,CASSLAGDRSTGYSNQPQHF,TGTGCCAGCAGCTTAGCGGGGGACAGGTCGACGGGATATAGCAATCAGCCCCAGCATTTT
TRBJ2-7,NA,TRBV5-1,NA,CASKRGGPTSEQYF,TGCGCCAGTAAGAGAGGAGGGCCGACGAGCGAGCAGTACTTC
TRBJ2-2,NA,TRBV4-2,TRBD2,CASGTSGNTGELFF,TGTGCCAGCGGGACTAGCGGGAACACCGGGGAGCTGTTTTTT
TRBJ2-5,few,TRBV5-5,TRBD1,CASSLVGTGGQETQYF,TGTGCCAGCAGCTTGGTCGGGACAGGGGGCCAAGAGACCCAGTACTTC
TRBJ1-1,NA,TRBV15,TRBD1,CATSTDRGRLGTEAFF,TGTGCCACCAGCACGGACAGGGGGCGGCTTGGCACTGAAGCTTTCTTT
TRBJ2-1,NA,TRBV5-6,TRBD2,CASTLGLAGVPRNEQFF,TGTGCCAGCACCCTGGGGCTAGCGGGAGTCCCTAGGAATGAGCAGTTCTTC
TRBJ1-1,few,TRBV7-3,NA,CASSLSRDKNTEAFF,TGTGCCAGCAGCTTAAGCCGGGACAAGAACACTGAAGCTTTCTTT
TRBJ2-1,NA,TRBV24-1,TRBD1,CATSDVRGSYNEQFF,TGTGCCACCAGTGACGTCAGGGGGTCCTACAATGAGCAGTTCTTC
TRBJ2-2,NA,TRBV30,TRBD2,CASTGLAVNTGELFF,TGTGCCTCCACGGGACTAGCGGTGAACACCGGGGAGCTGTTTTTT
TRBJ1-6,NA,TRBV7-8,TRBD1,CASRQGALNSPLHF,TGTGCCAGCAGGCAGGGGGCGTTAAATTCACCCCTCCACTTT
TRBJ2-5,NA,TRBV29-1,NA,CSVGSTRGGKTQYF,TGCAGCGTTGGTTCGACGCGCGGCGGGAAGACCCAGTACTTC
TRBJ2-3,once,TRBV30,NA,CAWSVRSGDTQYF,TGTGCCTGGAGTGTACGGAGCGGAGATACGCAGTATTTT
TRBJ1-1,few,TRBV18,NA,CASSPRQDSEAFF,TGTGCCAGCTCTCCTAGACAGGACAGTGAAGCTTTCTTT
TRBJ1-1,NA,TRBV10-2,NA,CASTKPRGPEAFF,TGCGCCAGCACTAAACCCCGAGGCCCTGAAGCTTTCTTT
TRBJ1-5,NA,TRBV7-9,NA,CASEAYNQPQHF,TGTGCCAGCGAGGCCTACAATCAGCCCCAGCATTTT
TRBJ1-6,once,TRBV7-7,NA,CASSLGDSANSPLHF,TGTGCTAGCAGCTTAGGCGACAGTGCCAATTCACCCCTCCACTTT
TRBJ2-2,NA,TRBV6-5,NA,CASSYSGPGELFF,TGTGCCAGCAGTTACTCCGGGCCCGGGGAGCTGTTTTTT
TRBJ2-5,few,TRBV19,NA,CASSFRQDMYQETQYF,TGTGCCAGTAGCTTTCGACAGGACATGTACCAAGAGACCCAGTACTTC
TRBJ2-3,once,TRBV10-3,NA,CAISEAADTQYF,TGTGCCATCAGTGAAGCGGCAGATACGCAGTATTTT
TRBJ2-2,NA,TRBV10-3,TRBD2,CAIKELAGGTGELFF,TGTGCCATCAAAGAGCTAGCGGGAGGGACCGGGGAGCTGTTTTTT
TRBJ2-7,NA,TRBV13,NA,CASSPRLNSYEQYF,TGTGCCAGCAGCCCCCGTCTAAACTCCTACGAGCAGTACTTC
TRBJ2-2,NA,TRBV9,TRBD2,CASSPAEIAGKNTGELFF,TGTGCCAGCAGCCCAGCCGAGATAGCGGGGAAGAACACCGGGGAGCTGTTTTTT
TRBJ1-5,NA,TRBV12-3/TRBV12-4,NA,CASSLPGNQPQHF,TGTGCCAGCAGTTTACCCGGCAATCAGCCCCAGCATTTT
TRBJ2-2,NA,TRBV14,NA,CASSQVPWTNTGELFF,TGTGCCAGCAGCCAAGTCCCCTGGACGAACACCGGGGAGCTGTTTTTT
TRBJ2-3,NA,TRBV13,TRBD2,CASSYSGTSRYF,TGTGCCAGCAGTTACTCCGGGACTAGTAGGTATTTT
TRBJ1-6,NA,TRBV19,NA,CASSARLTYNSPLHF,TGTGCCAGTAGTGCCCGATTAACCTATAATTCACCCCTCCACTTT
TRBJ2-3,NA,TRBV18,NA,CASSPGRSDTQYF,TGTGCCAGCTCACCAGGCAGATCAGATACGCAGTATTTT
TRBJ1-2,once,TRBV7-9,NA,CASSHESKGDGYTF,TGTGCCAGCAGCCATGAGTCCAAGGGGGATGGCTACACCTTC
TRBJ1-3,NA,TRBV5-5,NA,CASSLFSSSSGNTIYF,TGTGCCAGCAGCTTGTTTTCCAGCTCCTCTGGAAACACCATATATTTT
TRBJ2-3,NA,TRBV9,TRBD2,CASNSIGGGTDTQYF,TGTGCCAGCAACTCTATCGGCGGGGGAACAGATACGCAGTATTTT
TRBJ2-5,NA,TRBV5-1,TRBD1,CASSSQGEETQYF,TGCGCCAGCAGCTCTCAGGGGGAAGAGACCCAGTACTTC
TRBJ1-1,once,TRBV7-9,NA,CASSLDPGNTEAFF,TGTGCCAGCAGCTTAGATCCAGGGAACACTGAAGCTTTCTTT